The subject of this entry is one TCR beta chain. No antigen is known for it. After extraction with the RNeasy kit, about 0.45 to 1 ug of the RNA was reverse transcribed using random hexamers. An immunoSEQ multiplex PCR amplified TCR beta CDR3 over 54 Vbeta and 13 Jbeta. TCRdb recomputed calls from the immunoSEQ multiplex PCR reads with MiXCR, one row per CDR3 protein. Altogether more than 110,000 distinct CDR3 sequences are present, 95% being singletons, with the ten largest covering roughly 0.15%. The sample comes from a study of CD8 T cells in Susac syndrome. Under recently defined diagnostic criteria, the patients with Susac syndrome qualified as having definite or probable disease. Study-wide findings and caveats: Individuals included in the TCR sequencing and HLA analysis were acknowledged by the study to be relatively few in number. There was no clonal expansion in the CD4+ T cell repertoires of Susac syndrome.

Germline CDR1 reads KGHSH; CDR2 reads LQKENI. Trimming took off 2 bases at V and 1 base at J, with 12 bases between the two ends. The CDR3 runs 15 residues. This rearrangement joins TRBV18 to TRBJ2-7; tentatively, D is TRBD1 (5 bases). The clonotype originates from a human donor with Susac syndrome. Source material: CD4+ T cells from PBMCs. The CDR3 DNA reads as TGTGCCAGCTCACCAAAGGAGACAGTTTCCTACGAGCAGTACTTC. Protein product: CASSPKETVSYEQYF.